Below are 10 T cell receptor beta chains sequenced from a single sample in a study of tumor and adjacent non-tumor tissue in lung cancer. RNA was extracted from bulk tissue without any cell sorting. Distant lung tissue was collected more than 3 cm away from the tumor edge. Three rounds of nested PCR, following a modified ARM-PCR protocol, produced the TCRbeta library. TCRdb redid the calling of the multiplex PCR reads with MiXCR, one entry per CDR3 protein. This repertoire shows 65,000 to 85,000 distinct CDR3 sequences, more than 75% found once; its top ten account for 35% to 50%. The sample taken for sequencing was distant non-tumor lung tissue. All receptors derive from a man in his sixties with non-small cell lung cancer.

To note about this clonotype: The junction shows a germline mismatch at one end, possibly a read error. The chain is built from TRBV12-5 and TRBJ2-5; TRBD2 is a possible D gene (5 bases). The germline V gene has CDR1 LGHNT and CDR2 FRNRAP. This CDR3 spans 13 amino acids. The CDR3 is CARGPDSGRTQYF. CDR3 nucleotide sequence: TGTGCTAGAGGCCCGGACTCTGGTCGGACCCAGTACTTT.

Comment on this clonotype: In this CDR3 the conserved last residue, phenylalanine or tryptophan, is missing, so a read error is likely. V gene TRBV4-1 combines with J gene TRBJ2-1; no clear D gene. This CDR3 comprises 14 residues. From germline, CDR1 is MGHRA and CDR2 YSYEKL. The CDR3 DNA reads TGCGCCAGCATCCAAGAACGCAACTACAATGGGCAGTTCCTC. Protein sequence: CASIQERNYNGQFL.

The V and J genes are TRBV7-8 and TRBJ1-2; 7 nucleotides agree with TRBD1. The CDR3 consists of 15 residues. Trimming removed 8 bases from V and 11 bases from J; junction bases left unmatched: 20. Germline lookup yields CDR1 SGHVS and CDR2 FQNEAQ. The CDR3 loop reads CASGKPDRCRYRYTF. Here the CDR3 DNA reads TGTGCCAGCGGGAAACCGGACAGGTGCCGGTATAGATACACCTTC.

Worth noting for this clonotype: An end of the junction does not agree with germline; a read error may underlie this. CDR3: CASSNPWADMQYF. For the CDR3, the DNA is TGCGCCAGCAGCAACCCGTGGGCAGATATGCAGTATTTT. The chain employs TRBV5-1 and TRBJ2-3; D unclear. Germline V gene lookup returns CDR1 SGHRS and CDR2 YFSETQ. The CDR3 loop spans 13 amino acids.

With respect to this clonotype: One junction end does not reproduce the germline sequence, and a read error may be involved. This chain connects TRBV29-1 to TRBJ2-1, with D tentatively TRBD2 (6 bases). This CDR3 has 16 residues. The germline gives CDR1 SQVTM, CDR2 ANQGSEA. The CDR3 coding sequence is TGCAGCGTTGAACTCGAGAGGGACTCAACAATCTATGAGCAGCTCTTC. It yields the protein CSVELERDSTIYEQLF.

This clonotype appeared a few times. The junction departs from the called germline gene at one end, perhaps through a read error. CDR3 sequence reads: CIVGRATSFDEQFF. The CDR3, as DNA: TGCATCGTTGGAAGGGCGACTAGCTTCGATGAGCAGTTCTTC. The rearrangement links TRBV29-1 to TRBJ2-1; 7 bases line up with TRBD2. The CDR3 runs 14 residues. Germline assignment: CDR1 SQVTM and CDR2 ANQGSEA.

This clonotype has just one count. A read error may account for a junction end that differs from germline. V gene TRBV5-5 combines with J gene TRBJ1-5, with a weak D call TRBD1 (5 bases). Germline CDR1 and CDR2: SGHKS and YYEKEE (reference sequence). The CDR3 sequence is 16 residues long. CDR3 loop: CVSSLVRGDSNQPQHF. In DNA, the CDR3 is TGTGTCAGCAGCTTGGTCCGGGGGGACAGCAATCAGCCCCAGCATTTT.

Comment on this clonotype: A much larger clone differs by one base, so this may be a read error. This rearrangement joins TRBV5-4 to TRBJ2-1, with TRBD2 identical over 11 bases. V lost 4 bases and J lost 9; bases outside the gene matches: 12. The CDR3 is made up of 16 amino acids. Germline CDR1 is SGHNT and CDR2 is YYREEE (reference sequence). The CDR3: CASSTRLAGGVLEQFF. As DNA, the CDR3 is TGTGCCAGCAGCACGAGGTTAGCGGGAGGGGTTCTTGAGCAGTTCTTC.

This clonotype appeared once. Germline is not matched at one junction end, which may reflect a read error. This chain uses TRBV29-1 with TRBJ2-5, with D unclear. CDR1 and CDR2 (germline): SQVTM, ANQGSEA. CDR3 length: 15 amino acids. Written as DNA, the CDR3 is TGCAGCGTAGAAGTAGGTTGGGCAGATCGGGAGACCCAGTACTTC. Its translation is CSVEVGWADRETQYF.

Details on this clonotype: The junction differs from germline at one of its ends, possibly a read error. The rearrangement links TRBV4-1 to TRBJ2-1; 9 nucleotides align to TRBD1. This CDR3 contains 15 residues. Germline assignment: CDR1 MGHRA and CDR2 YSYEKL. CDR3 in DNA: TGCGTCAGCAGCCAAACAGGGGGCTCTGACAATGAGCAGTCCTTC. Protein sequence: CVSSQTGGSDNEQSF.